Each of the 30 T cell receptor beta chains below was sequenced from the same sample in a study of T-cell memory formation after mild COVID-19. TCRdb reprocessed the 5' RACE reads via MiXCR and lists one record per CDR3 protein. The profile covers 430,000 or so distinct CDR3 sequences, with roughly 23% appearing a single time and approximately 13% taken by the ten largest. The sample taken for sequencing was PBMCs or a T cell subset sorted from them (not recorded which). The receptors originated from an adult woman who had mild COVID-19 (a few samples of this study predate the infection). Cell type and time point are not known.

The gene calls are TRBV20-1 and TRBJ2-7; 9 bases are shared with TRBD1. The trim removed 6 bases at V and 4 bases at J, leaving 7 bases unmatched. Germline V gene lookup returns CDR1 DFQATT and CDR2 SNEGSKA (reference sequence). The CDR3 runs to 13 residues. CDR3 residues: CSAERQGVYEQYF. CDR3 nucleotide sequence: TGCAGTGCGGAAAGACAGGGGGTTTACGAGCAGTACTTC.

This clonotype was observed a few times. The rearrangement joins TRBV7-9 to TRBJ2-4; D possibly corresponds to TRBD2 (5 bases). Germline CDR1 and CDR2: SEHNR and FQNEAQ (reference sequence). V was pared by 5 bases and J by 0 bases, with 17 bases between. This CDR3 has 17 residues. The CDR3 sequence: CASSETAGSLAKNIQYF. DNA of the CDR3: TGTGCCAGCAGCGAAACGGCGGGCTCACTAGCCAAAAACATTCAGTACTTC.

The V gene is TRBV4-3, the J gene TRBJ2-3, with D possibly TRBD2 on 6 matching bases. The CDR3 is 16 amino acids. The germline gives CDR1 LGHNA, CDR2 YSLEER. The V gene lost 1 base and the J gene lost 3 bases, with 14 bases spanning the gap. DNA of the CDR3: TGCGCCAGCAGCCAAGTCCTAGCGTCCTGGACAGATACGCAGTATTTT. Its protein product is CASSQVLASWTDTQYF.

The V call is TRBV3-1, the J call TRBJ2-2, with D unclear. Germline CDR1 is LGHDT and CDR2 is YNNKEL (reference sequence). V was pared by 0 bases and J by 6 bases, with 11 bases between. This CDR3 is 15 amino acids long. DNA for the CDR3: TGTGCCAGCAGCCAAGATGTAACTATTCCCGGGGAGCTGTTTTTT. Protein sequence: CASSQDVTIPGELFF.

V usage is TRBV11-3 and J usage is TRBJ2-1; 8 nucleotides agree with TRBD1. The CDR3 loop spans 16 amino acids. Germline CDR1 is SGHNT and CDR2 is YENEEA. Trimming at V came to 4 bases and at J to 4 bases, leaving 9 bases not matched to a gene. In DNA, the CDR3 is TGTGCCAGCAGCTCCCGGCCGGACAGGGCGTACAATGAGCAGTTCTTC. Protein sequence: CASSSRPDRAYNEQFF.

CDR3 sequence: CASSQAPRGQVVNSPLHF. For the CDR3, the DNA is TGTGCCAGCAGCCAAGCGCCCCGCGGACAGGTTGTTAATTCACCCCTCCACTTT. The V and J genes are TRBV4-2 and TRBJ1-6, with TRBD1 matching 7 bases. J was trimmed by 6 bases and V by 1 base; bases with no gene match: 12. The CDR3 covers 18 residues. CDR1 and CDR2 from the germline V gene are LGHNA and YNFKEQ.

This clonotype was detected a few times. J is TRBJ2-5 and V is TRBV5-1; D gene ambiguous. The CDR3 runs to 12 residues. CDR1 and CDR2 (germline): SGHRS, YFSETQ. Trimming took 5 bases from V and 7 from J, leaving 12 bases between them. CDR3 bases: TGCGCCAGCAGTACGGCCTTGGGGACCCAGTACTTC. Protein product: CASSTALGTQYF.

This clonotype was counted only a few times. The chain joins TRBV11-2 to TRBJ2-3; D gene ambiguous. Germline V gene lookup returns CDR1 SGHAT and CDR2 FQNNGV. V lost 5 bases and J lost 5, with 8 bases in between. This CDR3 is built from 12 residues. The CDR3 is CASSVQGDTQYF. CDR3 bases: TGTGCCAGCAGCGTACAAGGAGATACGCAGTATTTT. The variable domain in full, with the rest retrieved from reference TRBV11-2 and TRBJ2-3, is EAGVAQSPRYKIIEKRQSVAFWCNPISGHATLYWYQQILGQGPKLLIQFQNNGVVDDSQLPKDRFSAERLKGVDSTLKIQPAKLEDSAVYLCASSVQGDTQYFGPGTRLTVL.

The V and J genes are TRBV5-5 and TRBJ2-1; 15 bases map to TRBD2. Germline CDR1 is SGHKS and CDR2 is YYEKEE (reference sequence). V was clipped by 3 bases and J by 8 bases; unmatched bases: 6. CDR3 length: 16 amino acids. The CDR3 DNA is TGTGCCAGCAGCTCACCGGGACTAGCGGGGGGCCATGAGCAGTTCTTC. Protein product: CASSSPGLAGGHEQFF.

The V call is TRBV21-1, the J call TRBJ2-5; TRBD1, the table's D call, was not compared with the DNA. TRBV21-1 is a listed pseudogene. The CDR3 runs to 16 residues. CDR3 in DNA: TGTGCCAGCAGCAAATTTGGGGACAGGGAGAAAGAGACCCAGTACTTC. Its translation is CASSKFGDREKETQYF.

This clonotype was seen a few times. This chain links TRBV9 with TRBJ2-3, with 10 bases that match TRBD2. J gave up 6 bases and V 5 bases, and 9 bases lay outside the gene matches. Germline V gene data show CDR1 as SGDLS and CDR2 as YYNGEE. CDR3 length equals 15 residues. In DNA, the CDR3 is TGTGCCAGCAGTGCCAGCGGGGGGGCTGATGATACGCAGTATTTT. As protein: CASSASGGADDTQYF.

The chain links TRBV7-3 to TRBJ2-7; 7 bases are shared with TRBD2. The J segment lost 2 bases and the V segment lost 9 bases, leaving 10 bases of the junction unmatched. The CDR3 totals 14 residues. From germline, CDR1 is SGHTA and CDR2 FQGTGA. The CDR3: CARFWGGATYEQYF. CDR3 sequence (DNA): TGTGCCAGGTTCTGGGGGGGTGCGACCTACGAGCAGTACTTC.

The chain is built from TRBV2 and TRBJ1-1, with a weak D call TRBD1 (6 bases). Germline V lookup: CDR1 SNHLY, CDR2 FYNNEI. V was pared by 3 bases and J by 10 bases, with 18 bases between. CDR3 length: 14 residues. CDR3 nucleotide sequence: TGTGCCAGCAGTGACCCGGGGGTCGCCAGGGGAGCTTTCTTT. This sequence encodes CASSDPGVARGAFF.

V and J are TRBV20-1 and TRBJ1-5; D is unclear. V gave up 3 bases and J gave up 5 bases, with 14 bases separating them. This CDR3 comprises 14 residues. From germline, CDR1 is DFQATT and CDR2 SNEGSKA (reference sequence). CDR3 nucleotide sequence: TGCAGTGCTAGCCCCTCAGGCGGTCATCAGCCCCAGCATTTT. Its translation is CSASPSGGHQPQHF.

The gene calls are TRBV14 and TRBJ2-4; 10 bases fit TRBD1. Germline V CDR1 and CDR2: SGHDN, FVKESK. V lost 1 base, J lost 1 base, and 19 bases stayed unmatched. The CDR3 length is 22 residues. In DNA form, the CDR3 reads TGTGCCAGCAGCCAAGTCCCGGGACAGGGGTTGAATCCGAGTTCTGCCAAAAACATTCAGTACTTC. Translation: CASSQVPGQGLNPSSAKNIQYF.

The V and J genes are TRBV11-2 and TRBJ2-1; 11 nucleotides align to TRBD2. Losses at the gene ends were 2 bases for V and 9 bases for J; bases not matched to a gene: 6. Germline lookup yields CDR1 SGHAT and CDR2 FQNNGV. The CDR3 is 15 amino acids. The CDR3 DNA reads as TGTGCCAGCAGCTTAAGGACTAGCGGGTATGCTGAGCAGTTCTTC. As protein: CASSLRTSGYAEQFF. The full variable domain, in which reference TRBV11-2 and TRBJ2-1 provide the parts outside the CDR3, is EAGVAQSPRYKIIEKRQSVAFWCNPISGHATLYWYQQILGQGPKLLIQFQNNGVVDDSQLPKDRFSAERLKGVDSTLKIQPAKLEDSAVYLCASSLRTSGYAEQFFGPGTRLTVL.

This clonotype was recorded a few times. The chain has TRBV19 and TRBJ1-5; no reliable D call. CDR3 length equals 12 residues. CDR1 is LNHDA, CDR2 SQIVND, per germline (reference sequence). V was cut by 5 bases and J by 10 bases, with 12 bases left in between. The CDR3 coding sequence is TGTGCCAGTAGTCTCCCCCCAGGACCCCAGCATTTT. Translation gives CASSLPPGPQHF.

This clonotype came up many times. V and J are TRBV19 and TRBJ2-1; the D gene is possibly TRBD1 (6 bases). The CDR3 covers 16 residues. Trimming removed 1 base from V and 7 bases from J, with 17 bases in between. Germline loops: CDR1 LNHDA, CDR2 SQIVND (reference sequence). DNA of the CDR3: TGTGCCAGTAGTATAGTAGGCCTAGGGGGATTGAATGAGCAGTTCTTC. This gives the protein CASSIVGLGGLNEQFF.

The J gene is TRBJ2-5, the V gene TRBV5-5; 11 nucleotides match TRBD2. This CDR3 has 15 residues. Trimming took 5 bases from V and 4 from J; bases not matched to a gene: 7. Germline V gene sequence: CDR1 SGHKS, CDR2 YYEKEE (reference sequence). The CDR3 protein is CASRTTSGMLETQYF. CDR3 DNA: TGTGCCAGCAGGACGACTAGCGGGATGTTAGAGACCCAGTACTTC.

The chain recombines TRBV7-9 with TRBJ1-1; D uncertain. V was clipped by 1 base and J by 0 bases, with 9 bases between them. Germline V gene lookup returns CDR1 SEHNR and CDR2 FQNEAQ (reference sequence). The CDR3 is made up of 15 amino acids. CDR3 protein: CASSLDWVLNTEAFF. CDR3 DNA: TGTGCCAGCAGCTTAGATTGGGTTTTGAACACTGAAGCTTTCTTT. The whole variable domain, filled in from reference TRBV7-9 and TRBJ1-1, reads DTGVSQNPRHKITKRGQNVTFRCDPISEHNRLYWYRQTLGQGPEFLTYFQNEAQLEKSRLLSDRFSAERPKGSFSTLEIQRTEQGDSAMYLCASSLDWVLNTEAFFGQGTRLTVV.

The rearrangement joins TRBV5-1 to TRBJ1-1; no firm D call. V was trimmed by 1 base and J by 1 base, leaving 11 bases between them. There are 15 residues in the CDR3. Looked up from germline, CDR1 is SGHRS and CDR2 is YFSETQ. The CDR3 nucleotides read TGCGCCAGCAGCTTGACAGTTAATTGGAACACTGAAGCTTTCTTT. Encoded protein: CASSLTVNWNTEAFF.

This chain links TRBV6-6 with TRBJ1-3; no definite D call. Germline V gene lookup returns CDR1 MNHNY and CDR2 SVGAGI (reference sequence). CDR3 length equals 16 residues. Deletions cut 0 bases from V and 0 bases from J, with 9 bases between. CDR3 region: CASSYSTASSGNTIYF. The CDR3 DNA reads TGTGCCAGCAGTTACTCGACCGCCAGCTCTGGAAACACCATATATTTT.

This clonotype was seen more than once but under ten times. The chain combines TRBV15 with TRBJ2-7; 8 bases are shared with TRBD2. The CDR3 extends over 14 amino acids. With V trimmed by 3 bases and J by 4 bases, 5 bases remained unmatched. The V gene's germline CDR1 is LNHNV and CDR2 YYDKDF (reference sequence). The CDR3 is CATSSGGVFYEQYF. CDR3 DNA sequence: TGTGCCACCAGCAGCGGGGGGGTCTTTTACGAGCAGTACTTC.

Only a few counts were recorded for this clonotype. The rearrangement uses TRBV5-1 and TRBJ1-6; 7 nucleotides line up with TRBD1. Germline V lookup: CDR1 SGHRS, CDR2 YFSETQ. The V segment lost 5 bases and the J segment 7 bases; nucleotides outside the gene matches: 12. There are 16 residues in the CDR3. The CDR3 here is CASRIGQGVLNSPLHF. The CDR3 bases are TGCGCCAGCAGAATAGGCCAGGGGGTACTAAATTCACCCCTCCACTTT.

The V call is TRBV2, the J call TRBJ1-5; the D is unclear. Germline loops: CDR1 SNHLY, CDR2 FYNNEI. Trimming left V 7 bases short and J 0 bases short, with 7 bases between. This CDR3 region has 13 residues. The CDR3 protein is CASMEYSNQPQHF. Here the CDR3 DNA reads TGTGCCAGCATGGAGTATAGCAATCAGCCCCAGCATTTT.

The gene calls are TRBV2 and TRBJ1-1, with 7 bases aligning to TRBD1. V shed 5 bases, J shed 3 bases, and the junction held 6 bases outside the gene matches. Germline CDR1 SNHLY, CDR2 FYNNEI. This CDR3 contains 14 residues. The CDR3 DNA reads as TGTGCCAGCAGTACGACAGGGACTGACACTGAAGCTTTCTTT. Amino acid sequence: CASSTTGTDTEAFF.

In DNA, the CDR3 is TGCGCCAGCAGCTTGGCCGAGACAGGAGGCCACGAGCAGTACTTC. Protein product: CASSLAETGGHEQYF. The chain combines TRBV5-1 with TRBJ2-7, with a possible D match to TRBD1 (6 bases). Germline assignment: CDR1 SGHRS and CDR2 YFSETQ. CDR3 length: 15 amino acids. The V end was cut by 0 bases, the J end by 5 bases, with 15 bases between.

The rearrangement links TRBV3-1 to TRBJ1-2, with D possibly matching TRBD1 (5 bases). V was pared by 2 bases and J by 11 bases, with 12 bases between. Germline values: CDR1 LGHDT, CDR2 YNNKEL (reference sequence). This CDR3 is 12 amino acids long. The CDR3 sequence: CASSQRPQGYTF. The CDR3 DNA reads TGTGCCAGCAGCCAAAGACCTCAGGGTTACACCTTC.

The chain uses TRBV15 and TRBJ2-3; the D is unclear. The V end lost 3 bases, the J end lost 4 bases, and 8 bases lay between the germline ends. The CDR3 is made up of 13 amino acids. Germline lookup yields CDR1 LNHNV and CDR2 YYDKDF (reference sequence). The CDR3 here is CATSSMAADTQYF. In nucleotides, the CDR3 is TGTGCCACCAGCAGCATGGCAGCAGATACGCAGTATTTT.

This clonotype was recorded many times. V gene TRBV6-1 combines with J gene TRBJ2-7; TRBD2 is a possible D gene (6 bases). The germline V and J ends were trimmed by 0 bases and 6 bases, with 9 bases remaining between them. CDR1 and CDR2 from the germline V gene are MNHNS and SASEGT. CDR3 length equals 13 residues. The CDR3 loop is CASSEAWGGEQYF. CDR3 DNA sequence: TGTGCCAGCAGTGAAGCCTGGGGAGGCGAGCAGTACTTC.